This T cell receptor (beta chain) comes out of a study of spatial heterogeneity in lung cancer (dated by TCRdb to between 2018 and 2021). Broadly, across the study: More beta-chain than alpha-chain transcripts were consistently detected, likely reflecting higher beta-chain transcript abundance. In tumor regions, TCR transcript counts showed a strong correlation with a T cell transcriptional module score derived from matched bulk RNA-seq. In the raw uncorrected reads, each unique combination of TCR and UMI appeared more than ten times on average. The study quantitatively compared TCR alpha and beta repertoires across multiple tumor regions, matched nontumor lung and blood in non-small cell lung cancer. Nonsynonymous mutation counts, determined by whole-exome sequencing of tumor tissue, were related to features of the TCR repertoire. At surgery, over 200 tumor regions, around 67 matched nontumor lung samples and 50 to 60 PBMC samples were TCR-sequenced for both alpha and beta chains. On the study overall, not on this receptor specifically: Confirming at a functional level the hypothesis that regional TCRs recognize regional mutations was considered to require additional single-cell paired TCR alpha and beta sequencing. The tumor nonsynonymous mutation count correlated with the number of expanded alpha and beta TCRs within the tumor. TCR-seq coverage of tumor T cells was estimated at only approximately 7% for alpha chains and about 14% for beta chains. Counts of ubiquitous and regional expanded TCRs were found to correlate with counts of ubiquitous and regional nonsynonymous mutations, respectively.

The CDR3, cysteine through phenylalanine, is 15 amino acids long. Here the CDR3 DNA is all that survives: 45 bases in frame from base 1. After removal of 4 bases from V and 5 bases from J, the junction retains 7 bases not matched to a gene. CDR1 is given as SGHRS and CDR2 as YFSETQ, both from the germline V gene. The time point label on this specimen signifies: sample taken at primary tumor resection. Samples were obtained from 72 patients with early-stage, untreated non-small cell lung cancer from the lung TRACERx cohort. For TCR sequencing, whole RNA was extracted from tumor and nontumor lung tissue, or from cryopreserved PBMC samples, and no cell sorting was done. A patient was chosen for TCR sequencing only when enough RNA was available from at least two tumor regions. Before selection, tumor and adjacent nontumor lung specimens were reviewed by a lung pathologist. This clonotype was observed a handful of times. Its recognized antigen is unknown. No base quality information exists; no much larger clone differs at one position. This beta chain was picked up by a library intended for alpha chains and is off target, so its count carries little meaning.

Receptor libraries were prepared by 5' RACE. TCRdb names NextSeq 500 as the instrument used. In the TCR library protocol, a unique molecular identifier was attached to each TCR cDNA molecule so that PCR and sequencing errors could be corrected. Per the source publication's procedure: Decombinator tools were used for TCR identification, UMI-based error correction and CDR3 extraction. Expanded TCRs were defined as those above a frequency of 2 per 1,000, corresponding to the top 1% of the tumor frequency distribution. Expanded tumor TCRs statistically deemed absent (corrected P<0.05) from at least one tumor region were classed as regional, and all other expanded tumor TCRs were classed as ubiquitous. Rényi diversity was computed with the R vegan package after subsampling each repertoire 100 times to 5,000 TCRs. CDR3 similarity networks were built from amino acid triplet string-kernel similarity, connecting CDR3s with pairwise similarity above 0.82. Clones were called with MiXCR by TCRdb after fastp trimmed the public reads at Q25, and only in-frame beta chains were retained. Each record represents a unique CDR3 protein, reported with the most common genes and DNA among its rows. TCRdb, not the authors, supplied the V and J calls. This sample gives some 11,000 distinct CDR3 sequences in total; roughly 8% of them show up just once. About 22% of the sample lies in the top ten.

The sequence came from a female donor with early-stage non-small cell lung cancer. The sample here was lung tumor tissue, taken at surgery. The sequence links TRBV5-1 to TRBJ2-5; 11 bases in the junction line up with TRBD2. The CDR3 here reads CASSVSGGVEETQYF. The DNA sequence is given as TGCGCCAGCAGCGTTAGCGGGGGGGTCGAGGAGACCCAGTACTTC.